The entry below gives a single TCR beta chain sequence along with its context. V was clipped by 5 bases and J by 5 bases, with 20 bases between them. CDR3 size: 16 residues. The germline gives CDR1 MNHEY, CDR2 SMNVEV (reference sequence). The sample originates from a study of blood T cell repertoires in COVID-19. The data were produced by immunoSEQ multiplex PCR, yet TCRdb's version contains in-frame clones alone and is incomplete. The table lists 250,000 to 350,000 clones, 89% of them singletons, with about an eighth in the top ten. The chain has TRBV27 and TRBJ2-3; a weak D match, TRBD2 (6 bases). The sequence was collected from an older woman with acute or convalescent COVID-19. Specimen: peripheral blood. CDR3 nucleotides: TGTGCCAGCAGTCCGGGACTCCCAATTTCCGGAGATACGCAGTATTTT. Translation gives CASSPGLPISGDTQYF.